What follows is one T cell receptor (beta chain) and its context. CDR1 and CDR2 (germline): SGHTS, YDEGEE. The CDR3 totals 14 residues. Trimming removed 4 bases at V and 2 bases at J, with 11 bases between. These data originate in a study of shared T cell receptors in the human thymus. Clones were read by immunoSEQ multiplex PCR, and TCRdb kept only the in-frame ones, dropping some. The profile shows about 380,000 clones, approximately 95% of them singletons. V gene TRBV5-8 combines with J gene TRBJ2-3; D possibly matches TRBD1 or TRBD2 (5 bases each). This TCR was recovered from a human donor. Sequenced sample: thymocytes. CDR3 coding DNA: TGTGCCAGCAGCCTTGAGGGGTACACAGATACGCAGTATTTT. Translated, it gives CASSLEGYTDTQYF. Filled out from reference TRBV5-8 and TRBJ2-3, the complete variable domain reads EAGVTQSPTHLIKTRGQQATLRCSPISGHTSVYWYQQALGLGLQFLLWYDEGEERNRGNFPPRFSGRQFPNYSSELNVNALELEDSALYLCASSLEGYTDTQYFGPGTRLTVL.